This T cell receptor (beta chain) originates from a study of early T cells in non-severe SARS-CoV-2 infection. The germline V and J ends were trimmed by 6 bases and 8 bases, with 19 bases remaining between them. Germline V CDR1 and CDR2: KGHSH, LQKENI. This CDR3 is 15 amino acids long. This clonotype was observed a handful of times. As part of library construction, unique molecular identifiers were attached to individual cDNA molecules. Each CDR3 protein is one row after TCRdb ran MiXCR on the 5' RACE reads. This table holds roughly 80,000 distinct CDR3 sequences, around a tenth found once. This chain links TRBV18 with TRBJ1-4; perhaps TRBD1 as D (6 bases). Sequencing was carried out using whole blood. This sequence was found in an adult who was a healthcare worker with PCR-confirmed SARS-CoV-2 infection or an uninfected control (not recorded which). This CDR3 reads CASSLTIQGGEKLFF. CDR3 coding DNA: TGTGCCAGCTCGCTTACCATACAGGGAGGGGAAAAACTGTTTTTT.